The rows below give T cell receptor beta chains drawn from one sample of a study of cytomegalovirus exposure and HLA in healthy donors. The data were produced by immunoSEQ multiplex PCR, yet TCRdb's version contains in-frame clones alone and is incomplete. There are fewer than 120,000 clones in the sample; around 86% occur only once, and about 1.8% lies in the top ten. The sequenced sample was PBMCs. The receptors derive from a middle-aged man in good health and CMV-seronegative. CDR3s include the opening cysteine and the closing phenylalanine or tryptophan. D genes are given only for firm matches. Part of the rows lack a size; the others show once, few, many or a class for expanded clones.

CDR3: CSVEGRGADEQYF
DNA: TGCAGCGTTGAAGGCAGGGGGGCCGACGAGCAGTACTTC
size: .
D: .
V: TRBV29-1
J: TRBJ2-7

CDR3: CASSVAAGHTDTQYF
DNA: TGTGCCAGCAGCGTAGCAGCGGGGCACACAGATACGCAGTATTTT
size: .
D: TRBD2
V: TRBV9
J: TRBJ2-3

CDR3: CASSLNSQGYGYTF
DNA: TGCGCCAGCAGCCTGAACTCCCAGGGCTATGGCTACACCTTC
size: few
D: .
V: TRBV5-1
J: TRBJ1-2

CDR3: CASSPLGTGYTEAFF
DNA: TGCGCCAGCAGCCCCCTTGGGACAGGGTACACTGAAGCTTTCTTT
size: .
D: TRBD1
V: TRBV5-1
J: TRBJ1-1

CDR3: CASRYSAGQETQYF
DNA: TGTGCCAGCAGGTACTCAGCGGGGCAGGAGACCCAGTACTTC
size: .
D: TRBD2
V: TRBV7-8
J: TRBJ2-5

CDR3: CASSSLGQGIAGELFF
DNA: TGTGCCAGCAGTTCGCTAGGACAGGGAATTGCCGGGGAGCTGTTTTTT
size: once
D: TRBD1
V: TRBV28
J: TRBJ2-2

CDR3: CASSLDRHTEAFF
DNA: TGTGCCAGCAGCTTAGACAGGCACACTGAAGCTTTCTTT
size: .
D: .
V: TRBV11-1
J: TRBJ1-1

CDR3: CATNRGEKLFF
DNA: TGTGCCACAAACAGGGGCGAAAAACTGTTTTTT
size: .
D: TRBD1
V: TRBV30
J: TRBJ1-4

CDR3: CASSRRGLSTDTQYF
DNA: TGCGCCAGCAGTCGTCGGGGATTAAGCACAGATACGCAGTATTTT
size: .
D: .
V: TRBV23-1
J: TRBJ2-3

CDR3: CASSPIRGAIRPNNEQYF
DNA: TGCGCCAGCAGCCCAATTCGGGGGGCTATCCGTCCTAACAACGAGCAGTACTTC
size: .
D: .
V: TRBV5-1
J: TRBJ2-7

CDR3: CASSFRDIDGYTF
DNA: TGCGCCAGCAGCTTCCGGGACATCGATGGCTACACCTTC
size: .
D: .
V: TRBV5-1
J: TRBJ1-2

CDR3: CASSSSGGAASYGYTF
DNA: TGCGCCAGCAGCTCATCGGGGGGGGCGGCCTCCTATGGCTACACCTTC
size: .
D: .
V: TRBV5-1
J: TRBJ1-2

CDR3: CASSPGQGGLNYGYTF
DNA: TGTGCCAGCAGCCCCGGACAGGGGGGATTGAACTATGGCTACACCTTC
size: .
D: TRBD1
V: TRBV5-4
J: TRBJ1-2

CDR3: CASSATGGRETQYF
DNA: TGCGCCAGCAGCGCAACAGGGGGCCGGGAGACCCAGTACTTC
size: .
D: TRBD1
V: TRBV5-1
J: TRBJ2-5

CDR3: CAGGKGTNTGELFF
DNA: TGTGCCGGAGGGAAGGGGACGAACACCGGGGAGCTGTTTTTT
size: .
D: .
V: TRBV30
J: TRBJ2-2

CDR3: CASSSGLGYGYTF
DNA: TGTGCCAGCAGCTCAGGGTTGGGCTATGGCTACACCTTC
size: .
D: .
V: TRBV7-3
J: TRBJ1-2

CDR3: CASSDPRDRATDTQYF
DNA: TGTGCCAGCAGCGACCCCCGGGACAGGGCCACAGATACGCAGTATTTT
size: .
D: TRBD1
V: TRBV5-4
J: TRBJ2-3

CDR3: CATSVAGAGEDYTF
DNA: TGTGCCACAAGCGTCGCGGGCGCAGGGGAAGATTACACCTTC
size: .
D: .
V: TRBV7-2
J: TRBJ1-2

CDR3: CASSWGDNYEQYF
DNA: TGTGCCAGCAGCTGGGGCGACAACTACGAGCAGTACTTC
size: .
D: .
V: TRBV5-8
J: TRBJ2-7

CDR3: CASSKEAGRAEAFF
DNA: TGTGCCAGCAGCAAAGAGGCGGGGCGGGCTGAAGCTTTCTTT
size: .
D: .
V: TRBV21-1
J: TRBJ1-1

CDR3: CASSVGTEPYEQYF
DNA: TGTGCCAGCAGCGTAGGGACTGAGCCCTACGAGCAGTACTTC
size: .
D: .
V: TRBV9
J: TRBJ2-7

CDR3: CASSQNREGAFF
DNA: TGTGCCAGCAGCCAGAACCGGGAAGGAGCTTTCTTT
size: .
D: .
V: TRBV4-2
J: TRBJ1-1

CDR3: CSVEPRTQYF
DNA: TGCAGCGTTGAACCCCGTACGCAGTATTTT
size: .
D: .
V: TRBV29-1
J: TRBJ2-3

CDR3: CASSLGGRSYEQYF
DNA: TGTGCCAGCAGCTTGGGAGGGAGGTCCTACGAGCAGTACTTC
size: .
D: .
V: TRBV5-6
J: TRBJ2-7

CDR3: CASSPRDFGYEQYF
DNA: TGTGCCAGTAGCCCCCGGGACTTTGGTTACGAGCAGTACTTC
size: .
D: .
V: TRBV19
J: TRBJ2-7

CDR3: CASSESPGQGFVYTF
DNA: TGTGCCAGCAGCGAATCTCCGGGACAGGGTTTTGTCTACACCTTC
size: .
D: TRBD1
V: TRBV7-2
J: TRBJ1-2